This TCR beta chain was documented in a study of T cell responses to AZD1222 COVID-19 vaccine. This CDR3 comprises 12 residues. Germline assignment: CDR1 SQVTM and CDR2 ANQGSEA. Deletions cut 5 bases from V and 6 bases from J, with 11 bases between. Study results and caveats: Vaccine-associated CD4 TCRs ranged over spike, dominating at 160-218 and 743-854. It should be noted that donors were predominantly white British and more often female, and clonal diversity was possibly underestimated. Only after the peak T cell response were repertoires sampled.

In regard to this clone: The antigen remains undetermined.

This table comes from immunoSEQ multiplex PCR, and its TCRdb copy is limited to in-frame clones, with some not included. This sample has 140,000 to 150,000 clones, with 85% to 95% found just once. The source material was peripheral blood, sampled after recovery from COVID-19. The receptor was isolated from an adult who had recovered from COVID-19. The chain is built from TRBV29-1 and TRBJ2-4; D is undetermined. The CDR3 nucleotides are TGCAGCGTTTCGATCCCCCCAAACATTCAGTACTTC. Amino acid sequence: CSVSIPPNIQYF.